This is a list of T cell receptor beta chains from one sample in a study of blood T cell repertoires in COVID-19. The table came from immunoSEQ multiplex PCR; TCRdb's copy has only in-frame clones and leaves some out. Of roughly 250,000 clones listed, about 88% are singletons. Sequencing was carried out using peripheral blood. All receptors come from a woman aged 40 to 50 who had recovered from COVID-19. Both conserved end residues are part of each CDR3.

16,TRBJ2-2,TRBV7-2,CASSLTVSLNTGELFF
17,TRBJ2-6,TRBV7-2,CASSPLGATSGANVLTF
14,TRBJ1-5,TRBV6-5,CASSPAGAGQPQHF
15,TRBJ2-6,TRBV11-3,CASSPSSSGANVLTF
15,TRBJ1-1,TRBV10-3,CAISERQGLGTEAFF
15,TRBJ2-6,TRBV18,CASSPSGSGANVLTF
14,TRBJ2-1,TRBV9,CASSKRELGNEQFF
13,TRBJ2-7,TRBV15,CATSWALTGEQYF
16,TRBJ1-3,TRBV19,CASSMLAGGAGNTIYF
14,TRBJ2-5,TRBV5-4,CASSPGTARATQYF
13,TRBJ2-2,TRBV5-6,CASSFQNTGELFF
13,TRBJ1-4,TRBV18,CASSPPGVGKLFF
15,TRBJ1-1,TRBV4-1,CASSQSTGSGGEAFF
11,TRBJ1-1,TRBV20-1,CSASDRGEGFF
16,TRBJ1-5,TRBV19,CASPPRGMSSNQPQHF
17,TRBJ2-5,TRBV7-3,CASSLGGGAARQETQYF
11,TRBJ1-1,TRBV6-5,CATTGATEAFF
13,TRBJ2-1,TRBV11-2,CASSPRGIGEQFF
15,TRBJ2-3,TRBV18,CASSPPADLTDTQYF
12,TRBJ2-3,TRBV9,CASSPHTDTQYF
16,TRBJ2-1,TRBV19,CASNPTSVGLSGEQFF
13,TRBJ2-5,TRBV5-4,CASSFGGQETQYF
18,TRBJ2-3,TRBV5-1,CASSLAGEERRYTDTQYF
16,TRBJ1-4,TRBV27,CASKVGSTGTNEKLFF
13,TRBJ2-7,TRBV12-3/TRBV12-4,CASSTQGASEQYF
11,TRBJ2-7,TRBV7-9,CASSPAYEQYF
17,TRBJ2-1,TRBV19,CASRGPGTSAQSNEQFF
14,TRBJ1-5,TRBV6-5,CASRRGQSGQPQHF
15,TRBJ1-2,TRBV6-5,CASQRRGRLRYGYTF
17,TRBJ1-1,TRBV19,CASSKTGGSAWGTEAFF
13,TRBJ2-7,TRBV30,CAWRREGLYEQYF
19,TRBJ2-7,TRBV4-1,CASSQPGLAANFDTYEQYF
15,TRBJ1-1,TRBV9,CASSPGGWVNTEAFF
14,TRBJ1-2,TRBV6-5,CASSYRGPRYGYTF
15,TRBJ2-2,TRBV11-3,CASSLGGGGSGELFF
14,TRBJ1-1,TRBV11-2,CASSRMTVDTEAFF
13,TRBJ2-6,TRBV14,CATQGGGANVLTF
14,TRBJ1-1,TRBV29-1,CSVGGQGMNTEAFF
17,TRBJ1-1,TRBV5-4,CASSLAAGTGVNTEAFF
13,TRBJ1-2,TRBV30,CAWGRGANHGYTF
12,TRBJ2-1,TRBV29-1,CSGLAGINEQFF
18,TRBJ2-7,TRBV30,CAWNLGEGGRTSFYEQYF
13,TRBJ1-1,TRBV6-2/TRBV6-3,CASSPSGGTEAFF
16,TRBJ2-7,TRBV7-6,CASSLGGSGSDYEQYF
17,TRBJ2-3,TRBV27,CASTLSPLAGARDTQYF
16,TRBJ1-2,TRBV10-3,CAIRRPQGGGQYGYTF
17,TRBJ2-7,TRBV4-3,CASSQDLGYRGVDEQYF
14,TRBJ2-2,TRBV9,CASSVGGAPGELFF
15,TRBJ2-5,TRBV24-1,CATSDPVGRGETQYF
12,TRBJ2-1,TRBV7-2,CASSFLGSRRFF
15,TRBJ1-6,TRBV27,CASSSAGTWDSPLHF
12,TRBJ2-3,TRBV28,CASGPRGDTQYF
21,TRBJ2-5,TRBV27,CASSLWPLGLVATNTEETQYF